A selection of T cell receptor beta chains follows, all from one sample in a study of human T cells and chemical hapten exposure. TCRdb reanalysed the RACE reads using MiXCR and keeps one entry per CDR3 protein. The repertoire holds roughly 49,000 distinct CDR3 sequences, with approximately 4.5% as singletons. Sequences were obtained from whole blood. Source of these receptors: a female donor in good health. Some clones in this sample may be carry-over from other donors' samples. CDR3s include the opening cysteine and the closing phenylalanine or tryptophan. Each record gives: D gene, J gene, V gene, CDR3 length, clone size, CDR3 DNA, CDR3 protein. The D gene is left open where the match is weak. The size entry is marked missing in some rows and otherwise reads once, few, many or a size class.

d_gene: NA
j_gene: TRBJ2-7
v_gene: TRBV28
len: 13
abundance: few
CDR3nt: TGTGCCAGCAGTTTACGACGGTCCTACGAGCAGTACTTC
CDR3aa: CASSLRRSYEQYF

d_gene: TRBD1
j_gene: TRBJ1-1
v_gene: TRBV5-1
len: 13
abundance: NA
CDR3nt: TGCGCCAGCAGCTTTACAGGGGGCACTGAAGCTTTCTTT
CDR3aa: CASSFTGGTEAFF

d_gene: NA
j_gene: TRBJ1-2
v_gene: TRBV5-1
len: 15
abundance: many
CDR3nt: TGCGCCAGCAGCTACGCCGTACAGGGAAACTATGGCTACACCTTC
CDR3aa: CASSYAVQGNYGYTF

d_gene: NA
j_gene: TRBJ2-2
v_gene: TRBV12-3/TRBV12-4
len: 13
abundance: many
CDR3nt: TGTGCCAGCAGGCAGGGGGGCACCGGGGAGCTGTTTTTT
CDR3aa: CASRQGGTGELFF

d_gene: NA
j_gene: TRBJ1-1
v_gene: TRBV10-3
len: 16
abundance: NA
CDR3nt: TGTGCCATCAGTGAGACACGACAGATTTCGAACACTGAAGCTTTCTTT
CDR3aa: CAISETRQISNTEAFF

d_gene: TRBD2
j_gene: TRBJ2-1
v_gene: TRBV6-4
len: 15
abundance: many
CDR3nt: TGTGCCAGCAGTGACCTAGCGGGGGGTCGCAATGAGCAGTTCTTC
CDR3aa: CASSDLAGGRNEQFF

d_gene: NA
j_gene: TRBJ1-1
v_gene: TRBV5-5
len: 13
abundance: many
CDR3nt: TGTGCCAGCAGCTTAACAGAATTCGCTGAAGCTTTCTTT
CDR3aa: CASSLTEFAEAFF

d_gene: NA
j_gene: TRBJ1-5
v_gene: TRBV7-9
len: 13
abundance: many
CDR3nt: TGTGCCAGCAGGGCCGGGTCAGATCAGCCCCAGCATTTT
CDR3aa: CASRAGSDQPQHF

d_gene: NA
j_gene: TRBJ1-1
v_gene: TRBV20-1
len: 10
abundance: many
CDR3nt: TGCAGTGCTAGAGATCGGGGGGCTTTCTTT
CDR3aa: CSARDRGAFF

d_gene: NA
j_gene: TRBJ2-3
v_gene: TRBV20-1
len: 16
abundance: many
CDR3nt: TGCAGTGCTTTCGTCTCGACAGGAGGAGACACAGATACGCAGTATTTT
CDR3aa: CSAFVSTGGDTDTQYF

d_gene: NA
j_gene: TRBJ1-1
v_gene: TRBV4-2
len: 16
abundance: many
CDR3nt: TGTGCCAGCAGCCAAGATTGGGCAGGGGAAGCCACTGAAGCTTTCTTT
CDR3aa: CASSQDWAGEATEAFF

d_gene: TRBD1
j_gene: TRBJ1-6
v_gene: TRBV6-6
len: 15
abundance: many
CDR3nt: TGTGCCAGCAGTTACTCGGGACAGGGTAATTCACCCCTCCACTTT
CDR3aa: CASSYSGQGNSPLHF

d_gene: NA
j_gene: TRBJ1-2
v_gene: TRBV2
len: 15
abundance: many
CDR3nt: TGTGCCAGCAGTGAATTCCCCCTAAGGGAACCTGGCTACACCTTC
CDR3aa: CASSEFPLREPGYTF

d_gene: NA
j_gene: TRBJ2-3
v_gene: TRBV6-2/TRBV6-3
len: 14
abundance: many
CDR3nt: TGTGCCAGCAGACTCGGACAGCACACAGATACGCAGTATTTT
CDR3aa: CASRLGQHTDTQYF

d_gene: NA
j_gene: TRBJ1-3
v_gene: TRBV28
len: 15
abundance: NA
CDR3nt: TGTGCCAGCAGCAAACCGATGGGGGTTGGAAACACCATATATTTT
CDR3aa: CASSKPMGVGNTIYF

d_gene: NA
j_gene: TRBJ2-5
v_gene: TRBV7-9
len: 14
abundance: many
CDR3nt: TGTGCCAGCAGCTTAGCAGACTCCCAAGAGACCCAGTACTTC
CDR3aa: CASSLADSQETQYF

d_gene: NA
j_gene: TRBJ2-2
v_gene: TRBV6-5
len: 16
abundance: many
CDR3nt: TGTGCCAGCAGTTACATGAGGGAGGCGAACACCGGGGAGCTGTTTTTT
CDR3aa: CASSYMREANTGELFF

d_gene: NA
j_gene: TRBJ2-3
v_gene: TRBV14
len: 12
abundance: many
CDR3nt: TGTGCCAGCAGCCAAGATCACGGCACGCAGTATTTT
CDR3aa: CASSQDHGTQYF

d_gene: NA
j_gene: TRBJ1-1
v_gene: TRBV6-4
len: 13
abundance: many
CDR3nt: TGTGCCAGCAGTGAACGAGAGAACACTGAAGCTTTCTTT
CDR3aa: CASSERENTEAFF

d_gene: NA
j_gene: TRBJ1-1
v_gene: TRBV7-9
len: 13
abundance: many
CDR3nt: TGTGCCAGCAGCCAGACTCAGAACACTGAAGCTTTCTTT
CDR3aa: CASSQTQNTEAFF

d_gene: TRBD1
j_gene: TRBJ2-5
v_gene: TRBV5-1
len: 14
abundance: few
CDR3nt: TGCGCCAGCAGGATATACAGGGGGTCGGAGACCCAGTACTTC
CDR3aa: CASRIYRGSETQYF

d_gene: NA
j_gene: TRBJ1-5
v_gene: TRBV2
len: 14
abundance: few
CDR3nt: TGTGCCAGCAGTGAGGGGGGGTTCGGTCAGCCCCAGCATTTT
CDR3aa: CASSEGGFGQPQHF

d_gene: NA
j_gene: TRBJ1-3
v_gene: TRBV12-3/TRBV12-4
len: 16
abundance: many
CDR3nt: TGTGCCAGCAGTCAACCGACAGCAAGCTCTGGAAACACCATATATTTT
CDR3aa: CASSQPTASSGNTIYF

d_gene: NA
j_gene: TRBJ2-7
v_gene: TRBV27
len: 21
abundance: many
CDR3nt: TGTGCCAGCAGAAAATACCTAGGCGAAGGATCCCAACCAGACAGACACTACGAGCAGTACTTC
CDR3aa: CASRKYLGEGSQPDRHYEQYF

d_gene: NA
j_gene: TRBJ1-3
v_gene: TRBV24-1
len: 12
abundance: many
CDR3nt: TGTGCCACCAGTGCTTCTGGAAACACCATATATTTT
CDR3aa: CATSASGNTIYF

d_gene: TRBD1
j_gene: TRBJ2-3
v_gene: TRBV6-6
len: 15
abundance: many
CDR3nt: TGTGCCAGCAGTTACTCTAGACAGGGCGCAGATACGCAGTATTTT
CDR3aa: CASSYSRQGADTQYF

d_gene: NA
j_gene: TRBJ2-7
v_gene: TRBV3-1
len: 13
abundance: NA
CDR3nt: TGTGCCAGCAGCCAAGAAGGACTGACGGAGCAGTACTTC
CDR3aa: CASSQEGLTEQYF

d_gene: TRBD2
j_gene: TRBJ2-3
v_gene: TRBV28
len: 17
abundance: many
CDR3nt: TGTGCCAGCAGTTTACCTTATAGCGGGGTGAGCACAGATACGCAGTATTTT
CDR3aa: CASSLPYSGVSTDTQYF

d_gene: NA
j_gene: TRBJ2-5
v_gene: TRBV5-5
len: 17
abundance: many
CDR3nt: TGTGCCAGCAGCCTCAAACAGGGTTGGTCATCGAGCCAGACCCAGTACTTC
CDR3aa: CASSLKQGWSSSQTQYF

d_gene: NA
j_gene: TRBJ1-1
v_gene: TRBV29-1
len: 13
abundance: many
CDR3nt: TGCAGCGTTGTCGTGGGGGGAGGCACTGAAGCTTTCTTT
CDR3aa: CSVVVGGGTEAFF

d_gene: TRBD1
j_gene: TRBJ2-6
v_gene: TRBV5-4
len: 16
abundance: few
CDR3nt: TGTGTCAGCAGCTCCGGACAGGCCCCTGGGGCCAACGTCCTGACTTTC
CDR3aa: CVSSSGQAPGANVLTF

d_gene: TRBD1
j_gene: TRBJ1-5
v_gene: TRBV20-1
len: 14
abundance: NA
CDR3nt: TGCAGTGCTAGAAAAGGGGGCGGCAATCAGCCCCAGCATTTT
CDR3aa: CSARKGGGNQPQHF

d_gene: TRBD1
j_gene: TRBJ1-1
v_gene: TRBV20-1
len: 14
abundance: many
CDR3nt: TGCAGTGCTGATTCGGGACAGGTATCTTTTGGAGCTTTCTTT
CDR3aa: CSADSGQVSFGAFF

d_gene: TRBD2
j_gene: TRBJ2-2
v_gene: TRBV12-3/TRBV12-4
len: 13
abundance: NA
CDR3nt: TGTGCCGGACTAGGCTACCCCACCGGGGAGCTGTTTTTT
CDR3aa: CAGLGYPTGELFF

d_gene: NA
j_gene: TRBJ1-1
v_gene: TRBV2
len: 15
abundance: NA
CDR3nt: TGTGCCAGCAGTGGACAGAGATCGAAGAACACTGAAGCTTTCTTT
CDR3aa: CASSGQRSKNTEAFF

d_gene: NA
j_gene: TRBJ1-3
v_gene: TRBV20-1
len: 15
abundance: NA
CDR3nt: TGCAGTGCTCACGGAGGACAGTATGGTGGAAACACCATATATTTT
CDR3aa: CSAHGGQYGGNTIYF

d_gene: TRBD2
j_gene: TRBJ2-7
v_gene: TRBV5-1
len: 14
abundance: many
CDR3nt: TGCGCCAGCAACAGCGGGGGGGGTTCCTACGAGCAGTACTTC
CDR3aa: CASNSGGGSYEQYF

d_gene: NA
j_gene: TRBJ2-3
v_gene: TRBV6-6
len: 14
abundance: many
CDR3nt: TGTGCCAGCAACGAAGTAGCCAAGACAGATACGCAGTATTTT
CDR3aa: CASNEVAKTDTQYF

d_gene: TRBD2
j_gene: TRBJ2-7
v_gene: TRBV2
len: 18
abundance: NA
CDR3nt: TGTGCCAGCAGGTCATCCGGGACTAGCGGGGGAACGTACTACGAGCAGTACTTC
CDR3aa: CASRSSGTSGGTYYEQYF

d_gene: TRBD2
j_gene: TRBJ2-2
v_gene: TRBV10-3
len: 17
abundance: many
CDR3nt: TGTGCCGGGGGGGGTCTGGCGGGGGACGTGAACACCGGGGAGCTGTTTTTT
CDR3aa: CAGGGLAGDVNTGELFF

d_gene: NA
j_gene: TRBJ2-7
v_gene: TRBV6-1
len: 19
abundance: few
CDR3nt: TGTGCCAGCAGTACTCTATTCGGTCCGTGGGGCGCGAACGGTTACGAGCAGTACTTC
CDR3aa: CASSTLFGPWGANGYEQYF

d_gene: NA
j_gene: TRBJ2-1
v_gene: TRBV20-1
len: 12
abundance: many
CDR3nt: TGCAGTGCTAGCTTGGCAAACAATGAGCAGTTCTTC
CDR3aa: CSASLANNEQFF

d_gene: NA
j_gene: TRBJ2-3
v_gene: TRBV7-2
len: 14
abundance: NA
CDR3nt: TGTGCCAGCAGCTTAGCTATTGCATCAGATACGCAGTATTTT
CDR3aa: CASSLAIASDTQYF

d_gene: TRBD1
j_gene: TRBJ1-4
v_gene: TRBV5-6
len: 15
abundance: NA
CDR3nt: TGTGCCAGCAGCTTGGATGAACAGGGGAATGAAAAACTGTTTTTT
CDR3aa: CASSLDEQGNEKLFF